Shown below are 20 T cell receptor beta chains from a single sample sequenced in a study of CD8+ T cells in alopecia areata. Extracted RNA was reverse transcribed into cDNA, the sequencing template. Some clones are missing from TCRdb's copy, which holds only in-frame ones; the method was immunoSEQ multiplex PCR. This sample comprises roughly 1,500 clones, none seen once only. Specimen: lesional skin. These receptors originate from a C3H/HeJ mouse with alopecia areata. The MHC haplotype of this mouse line is H2-k.

Remarks on this clone: Mouse germline and gene names are used. The read gets to within 4 residues of the CDR3 end, and the germline J gene fills in the rest. This chain connects TRBV31 to TRBJ2-3; TRBD2 might be the D (6 bases). With 0 bases removed from V and 0 bases from J, the gap between germline ends came to 10 bases. From germline, CDR1 is GKSSPN and CDR2 SITVG. The CDR3 is 15 amino acids. Partial CDR3 DNA: TGTGCCTGGAGTCTGGTGGGGACTAGTGCAGAA. Amino acid sequence: CAWSLVGTSAE. From start to end, the CDR3 is CAWSLVGTSAETLYF. Full variable domain (missing parts from reference TRBV31 and TRBJ2-3): AQTIHQWPVAEIKAVGSPLSLGCTIKGKSSPNLYWYWQATGGTLQQLFYSITVGQVESVVQLNLSASRPKDDQFILSTEKLLLSHSGFYLCAWSLVGTSAETLYFGSGTRLTVL.

A note on this clone: The germline and genes are mouse ones. The CDR3 loop reads CASSIGTGGSYEQYF. CDR3 bases read: TGTGCCAGCAGTATCGGGACAGGCGGCTCCTAT. This chain joins TRBV19 and TRBJ2-7, with 8 positions matching TRBD1. Coverage ceases 4 residues before the CDR3 finishes, and the germline J gene fills in the end. The CDR3 totals 15 residues. CDR1 and CDR2 from the germline V gene are FNHDT and SITEND (reference sequence). V trimming: 2 bases; J trimming: 0 bases; junction bases outside the gene matches: 4.

This clone came up a few times. The listed genes are named as in mouse. The missing CDR3 end, 4 residues past where the read stops, is filled in from the germline J gene. V is TRBV15 and J is TRBJ2-7; D uncertain. Per germline, CDR1 SGHND and CDR2 FRSKSL. Between the trimmed V and J ends, which lost 2 bases and 3 bases, there was a span of 5 bases. This CDR3 has 12 residues. This CDR3 is CASSLYSYEQYF. CDR3 DNA, as far as it was read: TGTGCCAGCAGTTTATACAGCTAT.

This clone was recorded many times. The gene names here belong to mouse. The read is 4 residues too short to cover the CDR3 end, so that end is filled in from the germline J gene. This rearrangement joins TRBV19 to TRBJ2-4; 8 bases agree with TRBD1. Trimming cost V 4 bases and J 0 bases; bases outside gene matches: 1. This CDR3 contains 14 residues. In germline, CDR1 is FNHDT, CDR2 SITEND (reference sequence). Incomplete CDR3 DNA: TGTGCCAGCAGTCAGGGGGCTAGTCAAAAC. Translation gives CASSQGASQN. The full CDR3 is CASSQGASQNTLYF. Looking up the rest from reference TRBV19 and TRBJ2-4 gives the full variable domain: GGIITQTPKFLIGQEGQKLTLKCQQNFNHDTMYWYRQDSGKGLRLIYYSITENDLQKGDLSEGYDASREKKSSFSLTVTSAQKNEMAVFLCASSQGASQNTLYFGAGTRLSVL.

This clone appeared a few times. Mouse germline and gene names are used. The sequenced fragment ends 4 residues before the CDR3 boundary, so the rest is inferred from the germline J gene. The gene calls are TRBV31 and TRBJ2-5; D unresolved. The V gene lost 0 bases and the J gene lost 0 bases, with 1 base spanning the gap. Per germline, CDR1 GKSSPN and CDR2 SITVG. CDR3 length equals 12 residues. The CDR3 bases that were read are TGTGCCTGGAGTCTTAACCAAGAC. It encodes CAWSLNQD. In full, the CDR3 reads CAWSLNQDTQYF.

This clone was counted between two and nine times. TCRdb's protein and the DNA translation differ at residue 11; the protein here comes from the DNA. Gene names refer to mouse genes. From the germline J gene comes the end of the CDR3, since the read stops 3 residues before it. The rearrangement links TRBV1 to TRBJ1-3; no clear D gene. The CDR3 has 14 residues. Germline CDR1 reads NSQYPW; CDR2 reads LRSPGD (reference sequence). The sequenced part of the CDR3 DNA is TGCCCCTGCAGTGCACGCAATTCTGGAAATGCG. It encodes CPCSARNSGNA. The full CDR3 reads CPCSARNSGNALYF.

This clone ranks as large (0.1 to 1%). Germline and genes: mouse. The CDR3 here is CAWSLPDRGRFANTGQLYF. Partial CDR3 DNA: TGTGCCTGGAGTCTTCCCGACAGGGGGCGGTTTGCAAACACCGGG. J is TRBJ2-2 and V is TRBV31; 10 bases align to TRBD1. Sequencing ends 4 residues short of the CDR3 end; the germline J gene provides the rest. CDR3 length: 19 residues. Germline trimming cut 0 bases from V and 0 bases from J; bases unmatched to any gene: 10. CDR1 and CDR2 from the germline V gene are GKSSPN and SITVG.

At least ten counts were recorded for this clone. Each gene name is a mouse one. The read ends 4 residues shy of where the CDR3 ends; the end is completed using the germline J gene. The chain combines TRBV13-3 with TRBJ2-7; 8 bases match TRBD2. Per the germline V gene, CDR1 is NNHDY and CDR2 is SYVADS. Germline trimming cut 7 bases from V and 2 bases from J; bases unmatched to any gene: 5. This CDR3 region has 13 residues. CDR3 residues: CASSYWGPYEQYF. CDR3 DNA, as far as it was read: TGTGCCAGCTCATACTGGGGGCCCTAT.

This clone was found many times. DNA and listed protein disagree at residue 11, so the protein shown here was translated from the DNA. Gene names and germline match the mouse. From the germline J gene comes the end of the CDR3, since the read stops 3 residues before it. The V and J genes are TRBV19 and TRBJ1-3; D is unresolved. V was trimmed by 0 bases and J by 0 bases, leaving 4 bases between them. CDR1 is FNHDT and CDR2 is SITEND in the germline V gene (reference sequence). CDR3 size: 14 residues. The sequenced CDR3 bases are TGTGCCAGCAGTATAGTTCATTCTGGAAATACG. This sequence encodes CASSIVHSGNT. The whole CDR3 reads CASSIVHSGNTLYF.

Concerning this clone itself: Sequence at one end of the junction differs from germline and may be a read error. The gene names given are mouse names. The read terminates 4 residues ahead of where the CDR3 ends, so the germline J gene completes it. The rearrangement joins TRBV1 to TRBJ2-3; D is perhaps TRBD1 (6 bases). Germline lookup yields CDR1 NSQYPW and CDR2 LRSPGD (reference sequence). The CDR3 covers 14 residues. CDR3: CSCSAVRGEETLYF. The sequenced part of the CDR3 DNA is TGCTCCTGTAGTGCAGTCAGGGGTGAAGAA. Drawing the rest from reference TRBV1 and TRBJ2-3, the complete variable domain is VTLLEQNPRWRLVPRGQAVNLRCILKNSQYPWMSWYQQDLQKQLQWLFTLRSPGDKEVKSLPGADYLATRVTDTELRLQVANMSQGRTLYCSCSAVRGEETLYFGSGTRLTVL.

In this sample, this clone turned up many times. Gene labels here are mouse ones. The sequenced fragment ends 4 residues before the CDR3 boundary, so the rest is inferred from the germline J gene. The chain couples TRBV13-2 to TRBJ1-1; D gene uncertain. The CDR3 has 12 amino acids. CDR1 NNHNN and CDR2 SYGAGS come from the germline V gene (reference sequence). The CDR3 protein is CASGDVQTEVFF. The sequenced part of the CDR3 DNA is TGTGCCAGCGGTGATGTACAAACA.

This clone was counted many times. Gene and germline names: mouse. The CDR3 end falls 4 residues outside the read, so it is completed with the germline J gene. The rearrangement uses TRBV1 and TRBJ2-3; 11 bases are shared with TRBD2. This CDR3 has 17 amino acids. The V gene end was trimmed by 3 bases and the J gene end by 0 bases; junction bases not matched to a gene: 5. Germline CDR1 is NSQYPW and CDR2 is LRSPGD (reference sequence). The CDR3 bases that were read are TGCACCTGCAGTGCCCTCGGGACTGGGGGTAGTGCAGAA. Residues: CTCSALGTGGSAE. The whole CDR3 sequence is CTCSALGTGGSAETLYF.

This clone was counted many times. These gene names are mouse names. Coverage ceases 4 residues before the CDR3 finishes, and the germline J gene fills in the end. The rearrangement uses TRBV24 and TRBJ2-3; 7 bases fit TRBD1. The junction had 0 bases not matched to a gene; V was cut back by 6 bases and J by 3 bases. Germline values: CDR1 KGHTA, CDR2 FRNEEI. The CDR3 sequence is 12 residues long. The chain's CDR3 is CASRQGAETLYF. The covered CDR3 bases are TGTGCCAGCAGACAGGGGGCAGAA.

Turning to this clone: The protein given in TCRdb and the translation of the DNA differ at residue 11, and the sequence presented here derives from the DNA. Gene names denote mouse genes. From the germline J gene comes the end of the CDR3, since the read stops 3 residues before it. This chain uses TRBV21 with TRBJ1-6, with TRBD1 identical over 7 bases. TRBV21 is treated as an ORF (open reading frame) with a function not yet certain. TRBJ1-6 is designated an ORF whose function remains uncertain. The V gene end was trimmed by 0 bases and the J gene end by 10 bases; junction bases not matched to a gene: 3. This CDR3 has 14 residues. CDR3 sequence reads: CASSQSGRGSPLYF. CDR3 DNA (partial): TGTGCTAGCAGTCAATCGGGCAGGGGGTCGCCC.

At least ten counts were recorded for this clone. The genes are named according to mouse. The sequenced fragment ends 4 residues before the CDR3 boundary, so the rest is inferred from the germline J gene. The gene calls are TRBV31 and TRBJ2-2, with TRBD1 as a possible D gene (5 bases). The CDR3 has 13 amino acids. V was cut by 0 bases and J by 5 bases, with 7 bases left in between. Germline CDR1 is GKSSPN and CDR2 is SITVG. The CDR3 DNA, read in part, is TGTGCCTGGAGTCTAGAGGGGACCGGG. Translation gives CAWSLEGTG. The full CDR3 protein is CAWSLEGTGQLYF.

This clone showed up just a few times. Mouse gene names apply. The sequenced fragment ends 4 residues before the CDR3 boundary, so the rest is inferred from the germline J gene. The rearrangement joins TRBV17 to TRBJ2-7; 8 bases are shared with TRBD2. This CDR3 is built from 15 residues. CDR1 MNHDT and CDR2 YYDKIL come from the germline V gene. The CDR3 spells CASRPRHRLGNEQYF. The sequenced CDR3 bases are TGTGCTAGCAGGCCGAGGCACCGACTGGGGAAT.

In this sample, this clone turned up many times. Gene names denote mouse genes. The read comes to an end 4 residues before the CDR3 does, leaving the germline J gene to fill in the end. This chain uses TRBV5 with TRBJ2-1; 12 nucleotides match TRBD1. Looked up from germline, CDR1 is LGHNA and CDR2 is YNLKQL (reference sequence). Germline trimming cut 2 bases from V and 6 bases from J; bases unmatched to any gene: 5. The CDR3 loop spans 16 amino acids. The chain's CDR3 is CASSQNRDRGRAEQFF. The DNA read from the CDR3 is TGTGCCAGCAGCCAAAACCGGGACAGGGGGCGTGCT.

This clone was found many times. There is a difference at residue 11 between the TCRdb protein and the DNA translation, so the protein given here was translated from the DNA. All gene names here are mouse names. CDR3 residues: CASSLPGQNSPLYF. CDR3 DNA, as far as it was read: TGTGCCAGCAGTCTCCCGGGACAAAATTCGCCC. The chain recombines TRBV13-3 with TRBJ1-6; possible D gene TRBD1, 6 bases. Coverage ceases 3 residues before the CDR3 finishes, and the germline J gene fills in the end. TRBJ1-6 belongs to the ORF category, with a function that is uncertain. Germline assignment: CDR1 NNHDY and CDR2 SYVADS. The germline V and J ends were trimmed by 4 bases and 7 bases, with 12 bases remaining between them. This CDR3 is built from 14 residues.

Ten or more counts support this clone. Mouse names are used for the genes. Read coverage stops 4 residues before the CDR3 terminus; the germline J gene supplies the remainder. This chain joins TRBV17 and TRBJ1-1, with D tentatively TRBD1 (6 bases). Germline V gene data show CDR1 as MNHDT and CDR2 as YYDKIL. The V gene lost 3 bases and the J gene lost 0 bases, with 8 bases spanning the gap. The CDR3 is 14 amino acids. The sequenced CDR3 bases are TGTGCTAGCAGTAGGGACAGTGCAAACACA. Translation: CASSRDSANT. The whole CDR3 is CASSRDSANTEVFF.

This clone was counted many times. Germline and genes: mouse. The read ends 4 residues shy of where the CDR3 ends; the end is completed using the germline J gene. The rearrangement links TRBV17 to TRBJ2-3, with 9 bases identical to TRBD2. The CDR3 length is 16 residues. Germline trimming cut 2 bases from V and 1 base from J; bases unmatched to any gene: 4. Germline V gene lookup returns CDR1 MNHDT and CDR2 YYDKIL. The CDR3: CASSRTLGGGAETLYF. The DNA read from the CDR3 is TGTGCTAGCAGTAGAACACTGGGGGGAGGTGCAGAA.